These 24 T cell receptor beta chains originate from one sample sequenced in a study of radiation and T cells in renal cell carcinoma. Treatment indicated: treatment-naive control, cytoreductive nephrectomy. The data were produced by immunoSEQ multiplex PCR, yet TCRdb's version contains in-frame clones alone and is incomplete. The sample has about 16,000 clones, about 50% seen once. The sample was tumor tissue, taken from a patient whose treatment was nephrectomy without radiotherapy. Source of these receptors: a man aged 35-49 years with renal cell carcinoma.

The CDR3 nucleotides are TGTGCCAGCAGCACCCCAACAGGGGGTCGATGCAATCAGCCCCAGCATTTT. It codes for CASSTPTGGRCNQPQHF. The V call is TRBV21-1, the J call TRBJ1-5; the DNA was not used to check the table's D call, TRBD1. TRBV21-1 is a listed pseudogene. This CDR3 has 17 residues.

This clone has a handful of counts. CDR3: CASSYSNQPQHF. The CDR3 nucleotides are TGTGCCAGCAGCTACAGTAATCAGCCCCAGCATTTT. This chain joins TRBV2 and TRBJ1-5; D not certain. V lost 6 bases and J 4 bases, leaving 7 bases between the germline ends. Per the germline V gene, CDR1 is SNHLY and CDR2 is FYNNEI. The CDR3 sequence is 12 residues long.

The J gene is TRBJ1-4, the V gene TRBV9, with 7 bases lining up with TRBD1. Trimming cost V 4 bases and J 8 bases; bases outside gene matches: 11. Germline CDR1 reads SGDLS; CDR2 reads YYNGEE. There are 15 residues in the CDR3. In DNA, the CDR3 is TGTGCCAGCAGCTCAAGACAGGGCCTAAGAGAAAAACTGTTTTTT. Protein: CASSSRQGLREKLFF. Complete variable domain (other parts from reference TRBV9 and TRBJ1-4): DSGVTQTPKHLITATGQRVTLRCSPRSGDLSVYWYQQSLDQGLQFLIQYYNGEERAKGNILERFSAQQFPDLHSELNLSSLELGDSALYFCASSSRQGLREKLFFGSGTQLSVL.

The rearrangement uses TRBV5-4 and TRBJ1-2; weak D call: TRBD1 (5 bases). This CDR3 has 14 amino acids. Germline V gene data show CDR1 as SGHNT and CDR2 as YYREEE (reference sequence). V lost 2 bases and J lost 1, with 9 bases in between. The chain's CDR3 is CASSFQGNNYGYTF. Here the CDR3 DNA reads TGTGCCAGCAGCTTTCAGGGCAATAACTATGGCTACACCTTC.

The chain joins TRBV13 to TRBJ2-3, with a possible D match to TRBD2 (5 bases). This CDR3 has 15 amino acids. V was cut by 4 bases and J by 2 bases, with 13 bases left in between. Germline loops: CDR1 PRHDT, CDR2 FYEKMQ (reference sequence). The CDR3 region is CASSSPAEHTDTQYF. Here the CDR3 DNA reads TGTGCCAGCAGCTCCCCAGCGGAACACACAGATACGCAGTATTTT.

The genes are TRBV7-8 and TRBJ1-1; weak D call: TRBD1 (5 bases). This CDR3 comprises 13 residues. Trimming took 0 bases from V and 4 from J, leaving 6 bases between them. Germline V gene data show CDR1 as SGHVS and CDR2 as FQNEAQ. Written as DNA, the CDR3 is TGTGCCAGCAGCTTAGCAGGGGTCACTGAAGCTTTCTTT. Translating it yields CASSLAGVTEAFF.

This chain connects TRBV19 to TRBJ2-1; D is possibly TRBD1 (6 bases). Germline assignment: CDR1 LNHDA and CDR2 SQIVND (reference sequence). The CDR3 length is 15 residues. With 7 bases removed from V and 0 bases from J, the gap between germline ends came to 13 bases. This CDR3 reads CASTDDRSSYNEQFF. CDR3 in DNA: TGTGCCAGTACCGACGACAGGAGCTCCTACAATGAGCAGTTCTTC. The full variable domain, rest sourced from reference TRBV19 and TRBJ2-1, is DGGITQSPKYLFRKEGQNVTLSCEQNLNHDAMYWYRQDPGQGLRLIYYSQIVNDFQKGDIAEGYSVSREKKESFPLTVTSAQKNPTAFYLCASTDDRSSYNEQFFGPGTRLTVL.

CDR3 nucleotides: TGTGCCAGCAGTCTCTCAGTGACCCAGCATTTT. It encodes CASSLSVTQHF. This chain uses TRBV6-6 with TRBJ1-5; the D is unclear. The CDR3 consists of 11 residues. Trimming removed 5 bases from V and 11 bases from J, with 10 bases in between. Per the germline V gene, CDR1 is MNHNY and CDR2 is SVGAGI (reference sequence).

This clone is classed as medium-sized. The genes are TRBV29-1 and TRBJ1-3, with TRBD1 matching over 7 bases. The CDR3 contains 13 residues. Germline CDR1 and CDR2: SQVTM and ANQGSEA. Trimming at V came to 7 bases and at J to 9 bases, leaving 12 bases not matched to a gene. The CDR3 region is CSGQGSSGGTIYF. In nucleotides, the CDR3 is TGCAGCGGACAGGGTAGTAGTGGCGGCACCATATATTTT.

By share, this clone counts as medium-sized. CDR3 sequence (DNA): TGCGCCAGCAGCTTGGGGGGCAGAGGGTGGGCTGCGGACGAGCAGTACTTC. Amino acids: CASSLGGRGWAADEQYF. V gene TRBV5-1 combines with J gene TRBJ2-7; D assignment may be TRBD1 or TRBD2 (5 bases each). Germline CDR1 and CDR2: SGHRS and YFSETQ. The V and J ends lost 0 bases and 5 bases respectively, with 21 bases between them. The CDR3 extends over 17 amino acids.

This clone occurred a few times. DNA of the CDR3: TGTGCCTGGAGCGCCATCTATGGCTACACCTTC. It is translated as CAWSAIYGYTF. This chain joins TRBV30 and TRBJ1-2, with D unresolved. The CDR3 consists of 11 residues. Germline lookup yields CDR1 GTSNPN and CDR2 SVGIG (reference sequence). Trimming stripped 3 bases from V and 4 bases from J, with 6 bases between.

This clone has just a few counts. The V and J genes are TRBV27 and TRBJ1-4; no clear D. This CDR3 has 15 residues. Germline V gene sequence: CDR1 MNHEY, CDR2 SMNVEV (reference sequence). V was cut by 0 bases and J by 2 bases, with 7 bases left in between. CDR3 protein: CASSLSGFTNEKLFF. The CDR3 DNA follows: TGTGCCAGCAGTTTATCGGGGTTCACTAATGAAAAACTGTTTTTT.

The V and J genes are TRBV14 and TRBJ2-1; a possible D gene is TRBD2 (7 bases). The germline V gene encodes CDR1 SGHDN and CDR2 FVKESK. The CDR3 loop spans 15 amino acids. Trimming removed 4 bases at V and 3 bases at J, with 13 bases between. The DNA of the CDR3 is TGTGCCAGCAGCCCTCGGGGGGCTTTCTACAATGAGCAGTTCTTC. The encoded protein is CASSPRGAFYNEQFF.

The chain joins TRBV5-6 to TRBJ2-7; 10 positions match TRBD2. Looked up from germline, CDR1 is SGHDT and CDR2 is YYEEEE. CDR3 length: 17 residues. V lost 0 bases and J lost 2; bases outside the gene matches: 8. CDR3 in DNA: TGTGCCAGCAGCTTGGGTCTACTAGCGGGGCGTACCTACGAGCAGTACTTC. This codes for CASSLGLLAGRTYEQYF.

In its sample, this clone was seen a few times. This rearrangement joins TRBV6-1 to TRBJ1-5; D ambiguous. CDR1 and CDR2 from the germline V gene are MNHNS and SASEGT. CDR3 length: 13 amino acids. V was shortened by 9 bases and J by 0 bases, with 9 bases between the two germline ends. CDR3 region: CASWRNSNQPQHF. The CDR3 nucleotides read TGTGCCAGTTGGCGGAATAGCAATCAGCCCCAGCATTTT.

This chain uses TRBV7-3 with TRBJ2-7; D is possibly TRBD2 (5 bases). The CDR3 totals 14 residues. Germline V lookup: CDR1 SGHTA, CDR2 FQGTGA. V was clipped by 0 bases and J by 4 bases, with 10 bases between them. The CDR3 DNA reads TGTGCCAGCAGCTTAACGTCTACGGGATACGAGCAGTACTTC. This translates into CASSLTSTGYEQYF.

The gene calls are TRBV19 and TRBJ1-2; 7 bases align to TRBD1. With 2 bases clipped from V and 8 bases from J, the junction kept 5 bases outside the gene matches. Germline V lookup: CDR1 LNHDA, CDR2 SQIVND (reference sequence). This CDR3 is built from 13 residues. In DNA form, the CDR3 reads TGTGCCAGTAGTATAACAGGGGTAGTCGGCTACACCTTC. Its protein is CASSITGVVGYTF.

The chain links TRBV7-2 to TRBJ1-6; perhaps TRBD1 as D (5 bases). The CDR3 has 15 residues. Trimming stripped 6 bases from V and 7 bases from J, with 16 bases between. Germline V CDR1 and CDR2: SGHTA, FQGNSA. DNA of the CDR3: TGTGCCAGCAGTCCTTCTAAGGGGCAAAATTCACCCCTCCACTTT. This gives the protein CASSPSKGQNSPLHF. The complete variable domain, with remaining parts taken from reference TRBV7-2 and TRBJ1-6, reads GAGVSQSPSNKVTEKGKDVELRCDPISGHTALYWYRQSLGQGLEFLIYFQGNSAPDKSGLPSDRFSAERTGGSVSTLTIQRTQQEDSAVYLCASSPSKGQNSPLHFGNGTRLTVT.

Sample share makes this clone medium-sized. Other DNA sequences in the same sample also yield this CDR3. CDR3 sequence reads: CASSVVGSGGQETQYF. CDR3 coding DNA: TGTGCCAGCAGCGTAGTGGGTAGCGGGGGCCAAGAGACCCAGTACTTC. The chain uses TRBV9 and TRBJ2-5; TRBD2 aligns across 9 bases. The J segment lost 1 base and the V segment lost 0 bases, leaving 4 bases of the junction unmatched. This CDR3 is 16 amino acids long. Germline CDR1 reads SGDLS; CDR2 reads YYNGEE. Complete variable domain (other parts from reference TRBV9 and TRBJ2-5): DSGVTQTPKHLITATGQRVTLRCSPRSGDLSVYWYQQSLDQGLQFLIQYYNGEERAKGNILERFSAQQFPDLHSELNLSSLELGDSALYFCASSVVGSGGQETQYFGPGTRLLVL.

This clone appeared a few times. This sequence joins TRBV5-6 and TRBJ1-2; 8 bases are a match to TRBD1. The V segment lost 4 bases and the J segment 8 bases; nucleotides outside the gene matches: 19. Germline CDR1 reads SGHDT; CDR2 reads YYEEEE. The CDR3 has 17 amino acids. The CDR3: CASSPPPPTGERYGYTF. The CDR3 DNA reads TGTGCCAGCAGCCCGCCCCCCCCGACAGGGGAAAGATACGGCTACACCTTC.

The chain combines TRBV2 with TRBJ1-1; 7 positions match TRBD1. V shed 4 bases and J 0 bases; nucleotides not matched to a gene: 5. This CDR3 region has 15 residues. Germline loops: CDR1 SNHLY, CDR2 FYNNEI. CDR3 sequence: CASSGQGSMNTEAFF. The CDR3 DNA sequence: TGTGCCAGCAGTGGACAGGGCTCCATGAACACTGAAGCTTTCTTT.

This clone was recorded a few times. The rearrangement uses TRBV13 and TRBJ2-1, with 12 bases matching TRBD1. The CDR3 consists of 15 residues. The trim removed 8 bases at V and 8 bases at J, leaving 10 bases unmatched. Germline V gene sequence: CDR1 PRHDT, CDR2 FYEKMQ (reference sequence). The CDR3 reads CASRAGTGGLYEQFF. CDR3 nucleotide sequence: TGTGCCAGCCGGGCGGGGACAGGGGGCCTGTATGAGCAGTTCTTC.

This chain uses TRBV4-1 with TRBJ2-7; 11 bases align to TRBD2. The V gene's germline CDR1 is MGHRA and CDR2 YSYEKL. The CDR3 sequence is 16 residues long. J gave up 2 bases and V 0 bases, and 3 bases lay outside the gene matches. The CDR3 loop reads CASSQDRLAGTYEQYF. The CDR3 DNA reads TGCGCCAGCAGCCAAGATCGACTAGCGGGAACCTACGAGCAGTACTTC.

This clone is termed medium-sized. The chain carries TRBV27 and TRBJ1-5; D call uncertain. This CDR3 spans 14 amino acids. With 3 bases removed from V and 9 bases from J, the gap between germline ends came to 15 bases. The germline CDR1 and CDR2 sequences are MNHEY and SMNVEV (reference sequence). DNA of the CDR3: TGTGCCAGCAGTTTGGGAGGGCCCGCGTGGCCCCAGCATTTT. This encodes CASSLGGPAWPQHF.